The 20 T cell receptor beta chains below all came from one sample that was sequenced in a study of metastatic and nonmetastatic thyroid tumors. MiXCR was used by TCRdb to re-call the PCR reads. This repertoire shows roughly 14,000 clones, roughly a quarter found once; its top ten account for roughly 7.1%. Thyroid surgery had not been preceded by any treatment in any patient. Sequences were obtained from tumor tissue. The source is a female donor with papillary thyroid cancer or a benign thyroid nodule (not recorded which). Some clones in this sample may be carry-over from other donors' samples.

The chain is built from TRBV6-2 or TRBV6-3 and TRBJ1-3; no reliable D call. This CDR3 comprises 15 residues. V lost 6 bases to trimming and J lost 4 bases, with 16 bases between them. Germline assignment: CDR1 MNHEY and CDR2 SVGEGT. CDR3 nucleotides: TGTGCCAGCAGCTTGGGGAGTCCGTCCGGAAACACCATATATTTT. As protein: CASSLGSPSGNTIYF.

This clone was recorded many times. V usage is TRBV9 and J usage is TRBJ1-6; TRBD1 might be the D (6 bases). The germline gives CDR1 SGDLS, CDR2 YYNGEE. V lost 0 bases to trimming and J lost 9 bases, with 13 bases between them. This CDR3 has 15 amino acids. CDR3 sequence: CASSVATGSGSPLHF. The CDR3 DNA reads TGTGCCAGCAGCGTAGCAACAGGGTCCGGTTCACCCCTCCACTTT.

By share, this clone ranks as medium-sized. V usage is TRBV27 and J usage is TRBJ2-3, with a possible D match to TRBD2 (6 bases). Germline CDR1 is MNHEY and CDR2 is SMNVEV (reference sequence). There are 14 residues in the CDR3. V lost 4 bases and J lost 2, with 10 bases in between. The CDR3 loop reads CASSSAGLTDTQYF. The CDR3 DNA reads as TGTGCCAGCAGTTCAGCGGGCCTCACAGATACGCAGTATTTT.

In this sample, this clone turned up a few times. The CDR3 spells CASSLSRFGVNPEVTIYF. CDR3 nucleotide sequence: TGTGCCAGCAGTTTAAGTCGTTTTGGGGTCAATCCTGAGGTCACCATATATTTT. The chain combines TRBV28 with TRBJ1-3; no clear D. The germline V gene encodes CDR1 MDHEN and CDR2 SYDVKM. Deletions cut 2 bases from V and 9 bases from J, with 26 bases between. The CDR3 length is 18 residues.

The CDR3 DNA reads TGTGCCTGGAGTGCTCTGGGCGGGGAGCTGTTTTTT. This encodes CAWSALGGELFF. The J gene is TRBJ2-2, the V gene TRBV30; no firm D call. The CDR3 extends over 12 amino acids. V was clipped by 1 base and J by 7 bases, with 7 bases between them. CDR1 GTSNPN and CDR2 SVGIG come from the germline V gene (reference sequence).

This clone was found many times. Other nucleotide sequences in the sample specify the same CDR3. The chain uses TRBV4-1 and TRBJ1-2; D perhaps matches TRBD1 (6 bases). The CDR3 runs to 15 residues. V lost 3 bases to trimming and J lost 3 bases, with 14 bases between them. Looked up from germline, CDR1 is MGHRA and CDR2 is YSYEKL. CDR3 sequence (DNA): TGCGCCAGCAGCCAGCTCCGGGCAGGGGACTATGGCTACACCTTC. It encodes CASSQLRAGDYGYTF.

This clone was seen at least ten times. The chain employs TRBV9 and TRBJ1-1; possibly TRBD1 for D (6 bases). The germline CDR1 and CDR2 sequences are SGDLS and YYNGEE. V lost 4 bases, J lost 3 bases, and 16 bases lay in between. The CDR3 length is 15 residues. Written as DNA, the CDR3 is TGTGCCAGCAGCCCGGCGGGGGGGGCCGACACTGAAGCTTTCTTT. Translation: CASSPAGGADTEAFF. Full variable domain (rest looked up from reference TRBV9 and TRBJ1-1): DSGVTQTPKHLITATGQRVTLRCSPRSGDLSVYWYQQSLDQGLQFLIQYYNGEERAKGNILERFSAQQFPDLHSELNLSSLELGDSALYFCASSPAGGADTEAFFGQGTRLTVV.

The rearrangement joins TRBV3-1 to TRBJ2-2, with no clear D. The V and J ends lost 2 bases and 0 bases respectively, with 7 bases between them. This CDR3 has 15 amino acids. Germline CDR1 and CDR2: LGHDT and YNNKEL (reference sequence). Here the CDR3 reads CASSQLLPNTGELFF. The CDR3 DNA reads TGTGCCAGCAGCCAACTACTACCGAACACCGGGGAGCTGTTTTTT.

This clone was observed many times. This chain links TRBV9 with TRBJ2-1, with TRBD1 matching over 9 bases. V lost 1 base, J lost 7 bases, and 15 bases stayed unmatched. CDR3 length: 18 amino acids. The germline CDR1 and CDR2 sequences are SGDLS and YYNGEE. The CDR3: CASSVTGGATTQGNEQFF. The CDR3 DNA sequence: TGTGCCAGCAGCGTAACAGGGGGCGCGACGACACAGGGGAATGAGCAGTTCTTC.

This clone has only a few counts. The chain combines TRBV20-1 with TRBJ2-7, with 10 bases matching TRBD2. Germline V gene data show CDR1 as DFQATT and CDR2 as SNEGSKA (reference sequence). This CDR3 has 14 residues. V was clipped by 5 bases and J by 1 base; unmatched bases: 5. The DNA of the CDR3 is TGCAGTGCTTTCATAGCGGGAGGATCCTACGAGCAGTACTTC. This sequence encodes CSAFIAGGSYEQYF.

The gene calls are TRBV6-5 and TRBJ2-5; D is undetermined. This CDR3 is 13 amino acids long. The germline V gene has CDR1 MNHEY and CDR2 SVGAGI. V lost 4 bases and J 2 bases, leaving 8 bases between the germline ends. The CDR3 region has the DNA TGTGCCAGCAGTTGGGCGGAGCAAGAGACCCAGTACTTC. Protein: CASSWAEQETQYF.

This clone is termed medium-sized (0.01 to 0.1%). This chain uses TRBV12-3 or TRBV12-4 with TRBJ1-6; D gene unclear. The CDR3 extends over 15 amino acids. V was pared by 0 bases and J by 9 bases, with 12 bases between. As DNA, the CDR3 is TGTGCCAGCAGTTTAGCCCTGGACTTGCGTTCACCCCTCCACTTT. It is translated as CASSLALDLRSPLHF.

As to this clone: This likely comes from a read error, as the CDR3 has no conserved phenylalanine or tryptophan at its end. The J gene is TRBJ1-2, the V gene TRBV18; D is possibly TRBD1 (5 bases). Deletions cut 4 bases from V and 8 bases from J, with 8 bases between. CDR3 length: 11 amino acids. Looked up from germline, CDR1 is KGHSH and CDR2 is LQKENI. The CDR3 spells CASSRGLGYTS. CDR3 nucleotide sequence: TGTGCCAGCTCACGGGGCCTGGGCTACACCTCC.

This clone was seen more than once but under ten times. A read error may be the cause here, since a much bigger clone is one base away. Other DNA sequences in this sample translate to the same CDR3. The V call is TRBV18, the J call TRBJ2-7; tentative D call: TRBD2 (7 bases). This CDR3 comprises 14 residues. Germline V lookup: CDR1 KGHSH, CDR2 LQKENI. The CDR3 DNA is TGTGCCAGCTCACCAAGTTACAGGGACTACGAGCAGTACTTT. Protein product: CASSPSYRDYEQYF.

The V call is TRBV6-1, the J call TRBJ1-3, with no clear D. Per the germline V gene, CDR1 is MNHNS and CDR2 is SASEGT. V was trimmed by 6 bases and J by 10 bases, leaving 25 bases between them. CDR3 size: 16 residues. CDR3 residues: CASRKRQLGAGDTIYF. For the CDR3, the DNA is TGTGCCAGCAGGAAACGGCAACTCGGAGCCGGAGATACCATATATTTT.

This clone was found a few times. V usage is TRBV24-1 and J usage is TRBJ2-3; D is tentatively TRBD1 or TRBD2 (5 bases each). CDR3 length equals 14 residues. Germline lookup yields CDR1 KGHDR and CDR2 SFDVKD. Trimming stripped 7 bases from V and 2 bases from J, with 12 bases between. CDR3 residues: CATSQRGLTDTQYF. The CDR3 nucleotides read TGTGCCACCAGCCAGAGGGGCCTCACAGATACGCAGTATTTT.

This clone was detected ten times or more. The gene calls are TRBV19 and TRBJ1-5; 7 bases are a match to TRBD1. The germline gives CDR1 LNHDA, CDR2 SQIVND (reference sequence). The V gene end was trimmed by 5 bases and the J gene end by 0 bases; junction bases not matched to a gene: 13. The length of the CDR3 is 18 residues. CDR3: CASSLGQVAGVSNQPQHF. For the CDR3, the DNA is TGTGCCAGTAGTCTCGGACAGGTAGCGGGAGTTAGCAATCAGCCCCAGCATTTT.

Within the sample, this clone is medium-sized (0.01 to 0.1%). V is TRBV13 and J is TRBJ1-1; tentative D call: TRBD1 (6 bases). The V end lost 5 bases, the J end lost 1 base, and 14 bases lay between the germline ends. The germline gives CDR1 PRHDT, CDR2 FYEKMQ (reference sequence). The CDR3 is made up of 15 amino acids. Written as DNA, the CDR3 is TGTGCCAGCAGCCTTATGACAGGCCGGAACACTGAAGCTTTCTTT. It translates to CASSLMTGRNTEAFF.

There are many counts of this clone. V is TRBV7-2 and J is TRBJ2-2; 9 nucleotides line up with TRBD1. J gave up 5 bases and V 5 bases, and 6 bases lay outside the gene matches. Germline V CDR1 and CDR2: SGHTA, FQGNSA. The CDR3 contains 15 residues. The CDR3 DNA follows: TGTGCCAGCAGCCCCGGACAGGGGTGGACCGGGGAGCTGTTTTTT. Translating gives CASSPGQGWTGELFF.

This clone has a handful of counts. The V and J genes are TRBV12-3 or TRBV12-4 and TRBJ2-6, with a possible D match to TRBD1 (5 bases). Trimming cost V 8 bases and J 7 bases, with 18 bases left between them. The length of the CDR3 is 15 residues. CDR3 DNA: TGTGCCAGCGGCCGACAGTTGGCGCGAGCCAACGTCCTGACTTTC. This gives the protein CASGRQLARANVLTF.